The sequence of this T cell receptor (beta chain) was determined in a study of shared clonotypes between healthy human individuals. Some clones are missing from TCRdb's copy, which holds only in-frame ones; the method was immunoSEQ multiplex PCR. The sample yields 1,400,000 or so clones, approximately 98.5% seen once. The CDR3 contains 12 residues. The donors, healthy adults who were HIV-negative, had experienced no recent acute infections or vaccinations. Partitioning of CD4+ cells yielded a CD45RA+ naive subset and a CD45RA-negative memory subset. This chain joins TRBV21-1 and TRBJ2-1. TRBV21-1 counts as a pseudogene. The TCR sequence derives from a man aged 25 to 40 in good health. Material for sequencing was naive CD4+ T cells sorted from blood. Subset indicated: CD45RA+ positively selected. The DNA for the CDR3 is TGTGCCAGCACACCGTGGTGTGATGAGCAGTTCTTC. As protein: CASTPWCDEQFF.